The 25 T cell receptor beta chains below all came from one sample that was sequenced in a study of shared clonotypes between healthy human individuals. Clones were sequenced by immunoSEQ multiplex PCR, and TCRdb holds only the in-frame ones, with some missing. The repertoire has about 680,000 clones, about 90% of them found once; the top ten carry about 24%. Naive CD8 cells were CD45RO-negative, positively selected for CCR7, excluding terminally differentiated effector memory CD45RA+ cells. Sequencing used naive CD8+ T cells sorted from blood. These TCRs come from a man aged 25-45 years in good health.

The chain combines TRBV5-1 with TRBJ2-3; possibly TRBD1 for D (5 bases). Trimming stripped 4 bases from V and 2 bases from J, with 20 bases between. Per the germline V gene, CDR1 is SGHRS and CDR2 is YFSETQ. The CDR3 runs to 17 residues. CDR3 region: CASSGEGKGRPTDTQYF. The CDR3 DNA reads as TGCGCCAGCAGCGGTGAAGGGAAGGGGCGCCCCACAGATACGCAGTATTTT.

The chain couples TRBV29-1 to TRBJ2-3; 10 nucleotides agree with TRBD2. The CDR3 spans 14 residues. Germline CDR1 is SQVTM and CDR2 is ANQGSEA. J lost 4 bases, V lost 4 bases, and 5 bases had no gene match. The CDR3 loop reads CSVGASGSADTQYF. In DNA form, the CDR3 reads TGCAGCGTTGGGGCTAGCGGGAGTGCAGATACGCAGTATTTT.

This chain joins TRBV7-3 and TRBJ2-2, with a tentative D call TRBD1 (5 bases). V gave up 6 bases and J gave up 7 bases, with 21 bases separating them. Per germline, CDR1 SGHTA and CDR2 FQGTGA. The CDR3 consists of 16 residues. The CDR3 nucleotides read TGTGCCAGCAGTCTAGGGGCGCAGCCTCCGGTCGGGGAGCTGTTTTTT. This gives the protein CASSLGAQPPVGELFF.

This clone appeared a few times. The genes are TRBV19 and TRBJ1-5, with D maybe TRBD1 (6 bases). V lost 3 bases to trimming and J lost 5 bases, with 17 bases between them. In germline, CDR1 is LNHDA, CDR2 SQIVND (reference sequence). CDR3 length: 16 amino acids. The CDR3 loop reads CASSIPPRTDYQPQHF. CDR3 nucleotide sequence: TGTGCCAGTAGTATCCCGCCTAGGACAGATTATCAGCCCCAGCATTTT. The full variable domain, completed using reference TRBV19 and TRBJ1-5, is DGGITQSPKYLFRKEGQNVTLSCEQNLNHDAMYWYRQDPGQGLRLIYYSQIVNDFQKGDIAEGYSVSREKKESFPLTVTSAQKNPTAFYLCASSIPPRTDYQPQHFGDGTRLSIL.

The V call is TRBV4-1, the J call TRBJ2-3; D is unresolved. The germline V gene has CDR1 MGHRA and CDR2 YSYEKL. The CDR3 is 18 amino acids. Trimming left V 0 bases short and J 0 bases short, with 16 bases between. CDR3 sequence: CASSQEGNFPQSTDTQYF. CDR3 sequence (DNA): TGCGCCAGCAGCCAAGAGGGGAACTTCCCACAAAGCACAGATACGCAGTATTTT.

The chain combines TRBV4-1 with TRBJ2-1, with 10 positions matching TRBD2. The CDR3 runs to 16 residues. Germline CDR1 is MGHRA and CDR2 is YSYEKL. The trim removed 0 bases at V and 4 bases at J, leaving 3 bases unmatched. The CDR3 loop reads CASSQDFSGGYNEQFF. The CDR3 nucleotides are TGCGCCAGCAGCCAAGATTTTAGCGGGGGGTACAATGAGCAGTTCTTC.

The rearrangement links TRBV27 to TRBJ2-7, with 8 bases fitting TRBD1. Germline trimming cut 2 bases from V and 5 bases from J; bases unmatched to any gene: 8. Germline V gene sequence: CDR1 MNHEY, CDR2 SMNVEV (reference sequence). CDR3 length equals 15 residues. The CDR3 loop reads CASSLLSRGPDEQYF. Here the CDR3 DNA reads TGTGCCAGCAGTTTACTATCCAGGGGGCCCGACGAGCAGTACTTC.

In its sample, this clone was seen once. CDR3 region: CASSQARGRGETQYF. As DNA, the CDR3 is TGTGCCAGCAGCCAAGCCAGGGGGCGCGGAGAGACCCAGTACTTC. The chain couples TRBV14 to TRBJ2-5, with 8 bases that match TRBD1. Germline V CDR1 and CDR2: SGHDN, FVKESK. The CDR3 contains 15 residues. The J segment lost 4 bases and the V segment lost 1 base, leaving 5 bases of the junction unmatched.

The chain is built from TRBV2 and TRBJ2-1; D is unresolved. Germline CDR1 SNHLY, CDR2 FYNNEI. CDR3 size: 11 residues. Deletions cut 6 bases from V and 8 bases from J, with 8 bases between. The CDR3 loop is CASRTGYEQFF. The CDR3 DNA reads TGTGCCAGCAGAACCGGGTATGAGCAGTTCTTC.

The V gene is TRBV7-9, the J gene TRBJ2-1; D remains unclear. This CDR3 has 15 amino acids. Trimming shortened V by 4 bases and J by 10 bases, and 20 bases separated the two germline ends. Germline V lookup: CDR1 SEHNR, CDR2 FQNEAQ (reference sequence). The CDR3 DNA is TGTGCCAGCAGCTCCCTGGATGCCGAGGTGGAAGAGCAGTTCTTC. Amino acid sequence: CASSSLDAEVEEQFF.

This sequence joins TRBV28 and TRBJ2-2; D not resolved. This CDR3 has 15 residues. With 2 bases removed from V and 6 bases from J, the gap between germline ends came to 13 bases. CDR1 is MDHEN, CDR2 SYDVKM, per germline. The CDR3 bases are TGTGCCAGCAGTTTAGCCCCCCTGACGGCCGGGGAGCTGTTTTTT. Translated: CASSLAPLTAGELFF.

This clone showed up just once. The same CDR3 also results from other DNA sequences found in this sample. The chain carries TRBV28 and TRBJ2-7, with a weak D call TRBD1 (6 bases). V was clipped by 8 bases and J by 3 bases, with 11 bases between them. CDR3 length: 12 residues. Germline CDR1 MDHEN, CDR2 SYDVKM. The CDR3: CASSSDSYEQYF. The CDR3 DNA sequence: TGTGCCAGCTCGTCGGACAGCTACGAGCAGTACTTC.

The chain uses TRBV7-9 and TRBJ2-1; 8 positions match TRBD2. CDR1 SEHNR and CDR2 FQNEAQ come from the germline V gene (reference sequence). The trim removed 6 bases at V and 9 bases at J, leaving 4 bases unmatched. The CDR3 is made up of 12 amino acids. The CDR3 sequence: CASRLSGGEQFF. CDR3 in DNA: TGTGCCAGCAGGCTCAGCGGGGGTGAGCAGTTCTTC.

This clone was picked up one time. The sample has other DNA sequences that encode this CDR3 too. In nucleotides, the CDR3 is TGTGCCAGCTCCCCCGGGGCTAGCGGTTCCTACAATGAGCAGTTCTTC. This encodes CASSPGASGSYNEQFF. The chain has TRBV27 and TRBJ2-1, with 7 positions matching TRBD2. With V trimmed by 8 bases and J by 1 base, 11 bases remained unmatched. Germline CDR1 is MNHEY and CDR2 is SMNVEV (reference sequence). The CDR3 has 16 amino acids.

The rearrangement uses TRBV14 and TRBJ2-5; possible D gene TRBD1, 6 bases. The V end was cut by 0 bases, the J end by 5 bases, with 10 bases between. The CDR3 is 14 residues long. Germline CDR1 reads SGHDN; CDR2 reads FVKESK. CDR3 sequence reads: CASSQDRGRETQYF. In DNA, the CDR3 is TGTGCCAGCAGCCAAGACAGGGGTAGGGAGACCCAGTACTTC.

A single count supports this clone. This sequence joins TRBV7-9 and TRBJ1-2, with TRBD1 identical over 7 bases. Trimming removed 3 bases from V and 4 bases from J; junction bases left unmatched: 14. The CDR3 consists of 17 residues. From germline, CDR1 is SEHNR and CDR2 FQNEAQ (reference sequence). Here the CDR3 DNA reads TGTGCCAGCAGCTTCATTTTGAAGGGACAGAAATTCTATGGCTACACCTTC. Amino acid sequence: CASSFILKGQKFYGYTF.

V and J are TRBV15 and TRBJ2-2; tentatively, D is TRBD1 (7 bases). The CDR3 sequence is 15 residues long. Trimming left V 1 base short and J 6 bases short, with 12 bases between. Germline CDR1 LNHNV, CDR2 YYDKDF (reference sequence). Here the CDR3 DNA reads TGTGCCACCAGCAGAGGTGACAGGGAGGCCGGGGAGCTGTTTTTT. Protein: CATSRGDREAGELFF.

J is TRBJ2-7 and V is TRBV29-1, with a tentative D call TRBD1 (6 bases). The CDR3 has 13 amino acids. CDR1 is SQVTM, CDR2 ANQGSEA, per germline. The V gene lost 6 bases and the J gene lost 0 bases, with 12 bases spanning the gap. Written as DNA, the CDR3 is TGCAGCGTCCGGACAGCTTACTCCTACGAGCAGTACTTC. Amino acids: CSVRTAYSYEQYF.

The J gene is TRBJ2-5, the V gene TRBV29-1; D unclear. Trimming stripped 1 base from V and 1 base from J, with 7 bases between. Germline CDR1 and CDR2: SQVTM and ANQGSEA. The CDR3 runs 13 residues. The CDR3 is CSVEVGPQETQYF. The CDR3 DNA is TGCAGCGTTGAAGTGGGCCCCCAAGAGACCCAGTACTTC.

The V call is TRBV27, the J call TRBJ2-5; 7 positions agree with TRBD1. This CDR3 is 14 amino acids long. The junction had 9 bases not matched to a gene; V was cut back by 6 bases and J by 5 bases. Germline loops: CDR1 MNHEY, CDR2 SMNVEV (reference sequence). The CDR3 nucleotides are TGTGCCAGCAGAAATACAGGGGTTCGGGAGACCCAGTACTTC. This translates into CASRNTGVRETQYF.

The V gene is TRBV7-6, the J gene TRBJ2-1, with D tentatively TRBD2 (5 bases). Germline values: CDR1 SGHVS, CDR2 FNYEAQ. The CDR3 is 13 residues long. The V and J ends lost 8 bases and 0 bases respectively, with 8 bases between them. The CDR3 loop is CASSRDSYNEQFF. The CDR3 nucleotides are TGTGCCAGCTCCCGGGACTCCTACAATGAGCAGTTCTTC.

This clone was observed once. The chain is built from TRBV19 and TRBJ2-7; no clear D. The CDR3 is 15 residues long. Trimming cost V 4 bases and J 7 bases, with 20 bases left between them. The germline V gene encodes CDR1 LNHDA and CDR2 SQIVND (reference sequence). The CDR3 sequence: CASSNSGLQVKEQYF. The CDR3 nucleotides are TGTGCCAGTAGTAACTCGGGCCTTCAGGTTAAGGAGCAGTACTTC.

This clone was counted once. The CDR3 region has the DNA TGTGCCAGCAGCTTAGGTTGGCGGACCTACGAGCAGTACTTC. This gives the protein CASSLGWRTYEQYF. This chain connects TRBV7-2 to TRBJ2-7; D unclear. Germline values: CDR1 SGHTA, CDR2 FQGNSA. The CDR3 length is 14 residues. Deletions cut 1 base from V and 2 bases from J, with 9 bases between.

The J gene is TRBJ2-7, the V gene TRBV5-1; the D gene is possibly TRBD2 (6 bases). CDR3 length: 13 amino acids. The germline V and J ends were trimmed by 6 bases and 5 bases, with 15 bases remaining between them. Per the germline V gene, CDR1 is SGHRS and CDR2 is YFSETQ. CDR3: CASNGGNNDEQYF. The CDR3 DNA sequence: TGCGCCAGCAATGGGGGGAATAACGACGAGCAGTACTTC.

This sequence joins TRBV7-9 and TRBJ2-1; TRBD2 might be the D (6 bases). The CDR3 runs 15 residues. Trimming pared 6 bases from V and 0 bases from J, leaving 12 bases between. Germline assignment: CDR1 SEHNR and CDR2 FQNEAQ (reference sequence). The CDR3 DNA reads TGTGCCAGCAGTCAGGACGGGAGCTCCTACAATGAGCAGTTCTTC. Translated: CASSQDGSSYNEQFF. Drawing the rest from reference TRBV7-9 and TRBJ2-1, the complete variable domain is DTGVSQNPRHKITKRGQNVTFRCDPISEHNRLYWYRQTLGQGPEFLTYFQNEAQLEKSRLLSDRFSAERPKGSFSTLEIQRTEQGDSAMYLCASSQDGSSYNEQFFGPGTRLTVL.